This T cell receptor beta chain was captured in a study of identical twins. Points from the study as a whole: A partial confounding effect on zero-insertion analyses could come from invariant MAIT and iNKT cells. Insertions ran lower in abundant cord blood beta clonotypes, though not in memory repertoires. Models, which agreed with sharing between unrelated individuals, nonetheless underestimated the out-of-frame TCR alpha sharing seen in monozygotic twins.

This clonotype was picked up a small number of times. The target antigen is unknown. This CDR3 contains 15 residues. CDR1 is LGHDT and CDR2 is YNNKEL in the germline V gene (reference sequence). The junction had 8 bases not matched to a gene; V was cut back by 6 bases and J by 4 bases. TCRdb independently ran MiXCR on the 5' RACE reads; one entry per CDR3 protein. Of about 460,000 distinct CDR3 sequences detected, around 14% appear once; the ten largest clones hold 0.4% to 0.55%. The same data also contributed to another study, on yellow fever vaccine responses in identical twins.

Sequenced input: CD4+ T cells sorted from blood. The receptor's source is a woman younger than 30 in good health. This rearrangement joins TRBV3-1 to TRBJ2-5, with TRBD1 matching over 10 bases. This CDR3 is CASRTGTGEGETQYF. DNA of the CDR3: TGTGCCAGCAGAACAGGGACAGGGGAAGGAGAGACCCAGTACTTC.